The rows below give T cell receptor beta chains drawn from one sample of a study of molecular identifiers for immune sequencing clone quantification. Using its own MiXCR run on the PCR reads, TCRdb lists one record per CDR3 protein. Of some 9,800 distinct CDR3 sequences detected, 18% appear once; the ten largest clones hold over 2%. The sequenced sample was naive CD8+ T cells from blood, with Jurkat cell RNA spiked in. Receptor source: a human donor in good health. Some libraries in this study had Jurkat cell RNA spiked in. Each CDR3 is given with its conserved first and last residue. A D gene is named only where the DNA matches it firmly. A row's size may be missing; if present it is once, few, many or a size class.

j_call clone_size v_call d_call cdr3_aa cdr3_nt
TRBJ1-4 medium-sized TRBV9 . CASSGAGYGEKLFF TGTGCCAGCAGCGGTGCAGGTTATGGAGAAAAACTGTTTTTT
TRBJ1-5 medium-sized TRBV9 TRBD1 CASSPGTGDQPQHF TGTGCCAGCAGCCCCGGGACAGGGGATCAGCCCCAGCATTTT
TRBJ2-5 medium-sized TRBV28 . CASRLWTANQETQYF TGTGCCAGCAGGCTGTGGACAGCGAACCAAGAGACCCAGTACTTC
TRBJ2-3 medium-sized TRBV9 TRBD2 CASSVDSGASTDTQYF TGTGCCAGCAGCGTAGATAGCGGGGCTAGCACAGATACGCAGTATTTT
TRBJ2-3 medium-sized TRBV10-2 TRBD2 CASSDFSGKDTQYF TGCGCCAGCAGTGATTTTAGCGGGAAGGATACGCAGTATTTT
TRBJ2-1 few TRBV2 TRBD1 CASSTQTGMDEQFF TGTGCCAGCAGTACTCAGACAGGGATGGATGAGCAGTTCTTC
TRBJ1-2 . TRBV5-1 TRBD1 CASSPGQGAYGYTF TGCGCCAGCAGCCCCGGACAGGGAGCCTATGGCTACACCTTC
TRBJ2-1 . TRBV15 TRBD2 CATSRGVSGSNEQFF TGTGCCACCAGCAGAGGTGTTAGCGGGAGCAATGAGCAGTTCTTC
TRBJ2-2 medium-sized TRBV12-3/TRBV12-4 . CASSTGPANTGELFF TGTGCCAGCAGTACGGGCCCAGCGAACACCGGGGAGCTGTTTTTT
TRBJ2-1 few TRBV9 TRBD2 CASSVVTGGPYNEQFF TGTGCCAGCAGTGTAGTCACGGGAGGGCCTTACAATGAGCAGTTCTTC
TRBJ1-1 many TRBV19 . CASSFGGVNTEAFF TGTGCCAGTAGTTTTGGGGGGGTGAACACTGAAGCTTTCTTT
TRBJ2-7 many TRBV3-1 . CASSRPDRGPEQYF TGTGCCAGCAGCCGACCAGACCGGGGGCCCGAGCAGTACTTC
TRBJ2-3 medium-sized TRBV2 . CASRATVGEKWWDTQYF TGTGCCAGCAGGGCCACGGTGGGAGAGAAGTGGTGGGATACGCAGTATTTT
TRBJ2-3 . TRBV27 TRBD2 CASSLHRASGSTDTQYF TGTGCCAGCAGTTTGCACCGGGCGAGCGGGAGTACAGATACGCAGTATTTT
TRBJ1-4 many TRBV6-1 TRBD1 CASSERRQGALYLFF TGTGCCAGCAGTGAAAGAAGACAGGGGGCTCTCTACCTGTTTTTT
TRBJ2-7 many TRBV7-9 . CASSYPDRRGLGQYF TGTGCCAGCAGCTACCCCGACAGGCGCGGGTTGGGGCAGTACTTC
TRBJ2-3 many TRBV5-6 TRBD2 CASSLVGGMTSTDTQYF TGTGCCAGCAGCTTGGTGGGAGGGATGACTAGCACAGATACGCAGTATTTT
TRBJ2-7 medium-sized TRBV30 . CAWSFGDSSYEQYF TGTGCCTGGAGCTTTGGGGATAGCTCCTACGAGCAGTACTTC
TRBJ2-7 many TRBV28 . CASSPRNLYEQYF TGTGCCAGCAGTCCAAGGAATTTGTACGAGCAGTACTTC
TRBJ2-3 many TRBV27 . CASSLGLWDTQYF TGTGCCAGCAGTTTAGGGCTCTGGGATACGCAGTATTTT
TRBJ1-1 many TRBV20-1 . CSARWGQTEAFF TGCAGTGCTAGATGGGGACAAACTGAAGCTTTCTTT
TRBJ2-1 . TRBV27 TRBD1 CASSPYLRGPSEQFF TGTGCCAGCAGTCCCTACCTAAGGGGGCCCAGTGAGCAGTTCTTC
TRBJ1-3 . TRBV28 TRBD1 CASRGQGTMVSGNTIYF TGTGCCAGCAGAGGACAGGGGACAATGGTTTCTGGAAACACCATATATTTT
TRBJ1-6 medium-sized TRBV28 TRBD1 CASSLGRDRWSLHF TGTGCCAGCAGTTTAGGCCGGGACAGGTGGTCCCTCCACTTT
TRBJ2-5 once TRBV7-9 . CASSLAFSFRETQYF TGTGCCAGCAGTTTAGCGTTCTCTTTTCGAGAGACCCAGTACTTC
TRBJ2-3 . TRBV6-1 . CASSNPPNRDADTQYF TGTGCCAGCAGTAACCCGCCAAACAGGGACGCAGATACGCAGTATTTT
TRBJ2-1 medium-sized TRBV19 . CASSISDRSYNEQFF TGTGCCAGTAGTATTTCGGACCGCTCCTACAATGAGCAGTTCTTC
TRBJ2-7 medium-sized TRBV6-5 . CASSRVGGVEQYF TGTGCCAGCAGTAGGGTTGGGGGAGTCGAGCAGTACTTC
TRBJ1-1 . TRBV5-3 . CTSSPRRVRGTEAFF TGTACCAGCAGCCCACGCAGGGTTCGAGGCACTGAAGCTTTCTTT
TRBJ1-1 medium-sized TRBV29-1 . CSVEGYGTEAFF TGCAGCGTTGAAGGGTATGGGACTGAAGCTTTCTTT
TRBJ2-7 . TRBV5-1 TRBD2 CASTQNAGGPYEQYF TGCGCCAGCACCCAGAATGCGGGAGGGCCTTACGAGCAGTACTTC
TRBJ1-4 many TRBV6-5 . CASSWDNEKLFF TGTGCCAGCAGTTGGGACAATGAAAAACTGTTTTTT
TRBJ2-7 . TRBV5-5 . CASSWSPTYEQYF TGTGCCAGCAGCTGGTCCCCAACCTACGAGCAGTACTTC
TRBJ2-7 many TRBV27 . CASSSGDEQYF TGTGCCAGCAGTTCGGGGGACGAGCAGTACTTC
TRBJ2-2 many TRBV27 . CASSSTGELFF TGTGCCAGCAGTAGTACCGGGGAGCTGTTTTTT
TRBJ2-7 . TRBV7-9 TRBD1 CASSPNPGQPYEQYF TGTGCCAGCAGCCCAAACCCGGGACAGCCCTACGAGCAGTACTTC
TRBJ2-7 medium-sized TRBV4-1 TRBD2 CASSQVAGGPGEQYF TGCGCCAGCAGCCAAGTCGCGGGAGGGCCGGGGGAGCAGTACTTC
TRBJ1-5 . TRBV28 . CASSPVQGELIQPQHF TGTGCCAGCAGTCCCGTACAGGGTGAACTTATTCAGCCCCAGCATTTT
TRBJ2-2 medium-sized TRBV7-6 TRBD2 CASSLEAGPNTGELFF TGTGCCAGCAGCTTAGAAGCGGGGCCGAACACCGGGGAGCTGTTTTTT
TRBJ1-5 few TRBV2 . CASRDMTGTSGRIDTQHF TGTGCCAGCAGAGACATGACCGGGACTAGCGGGAGGATAGATACGCAGCATTTT
TRBJ2-3 medium-sized TRBV6-2/TRBV6-3 . CASSSARAVPHTDTQYF TGTGCCAGCAGTTCGGCGCGGGCCGTCCCACACACAGATACGCAGTATTTT
TRBJ2-7 . TRBV10-3 TRBD1 CAVWLGQGGDEQYF TGTGCCGTCTGGCTGGGACAGGGGGGCGACGAGCAGTACTTC
TRBJ1-4 medium-sized TRBV29-1 TRBD1 CSTQSGTDEKLFF TGCAGCACACAATCCGGGACAGATGAAAAACTGTTTTTT
TRBJ2-7 many TRBV27 TRBD1 CASSSLLTPGTGGSYEQYF TGTGCCAGCAGTTCTCTCCTAACACCCGGGACAGGGGGCTCCTACGAGCAGTACTTC
TRBJ2-7 medium-sized TRBV7-2 . CASSLTPYEQYF TGTGCCAGCAGCCTTACCCCCTACGAGCAGTACTTC
TRBJ1-4 medium-sized TRBV4-1 . CASSHPARGQGGEKLFF TGCGCCAGCAGCCACCCGGCCCGGGGGCAAGGTGGTGAAAAACTGTTTTTT
TRBJ2-1 many TRBV28 . CAISSAGNEQFF TGTGCCATCAGTAGCGCCGGGAATGAGCAGTTCTTC